This T cell receptor (beta chain) was retrieved from a study of tumor-infiltrating lymphocytes in oesophageal squamous cell carcinoma. TCRdb ran MiXCR on the PCR reads and lists one entry per CDR3 protein. Of some 12,000 distinct CDR3 sequences listed, 55% were seen once; the top ten hold roughly 42%. The CDR3 totals 15 residues. Germline V lookup: CDR1 SGHTA, CDR2 FQGNSA. This clonotype occurred once. This receptor was identified in a female donor with esophageal squamous cell carcinoma. Sequencing was done on a sample of esophageal tumor tissue. This chain links TRBV7-2 with TRBJ2-6; TRBD2 matches 11 bases. The DNA end favors TRBJ2-1, so the J call may be wrong. In DNA, the CDR3 is TGTGCCAGCAGCTTAGGTAGCGGGAGGGGCAATGAGCAGTTCTTC. This codes for CASSLGSGRGNEQFF.